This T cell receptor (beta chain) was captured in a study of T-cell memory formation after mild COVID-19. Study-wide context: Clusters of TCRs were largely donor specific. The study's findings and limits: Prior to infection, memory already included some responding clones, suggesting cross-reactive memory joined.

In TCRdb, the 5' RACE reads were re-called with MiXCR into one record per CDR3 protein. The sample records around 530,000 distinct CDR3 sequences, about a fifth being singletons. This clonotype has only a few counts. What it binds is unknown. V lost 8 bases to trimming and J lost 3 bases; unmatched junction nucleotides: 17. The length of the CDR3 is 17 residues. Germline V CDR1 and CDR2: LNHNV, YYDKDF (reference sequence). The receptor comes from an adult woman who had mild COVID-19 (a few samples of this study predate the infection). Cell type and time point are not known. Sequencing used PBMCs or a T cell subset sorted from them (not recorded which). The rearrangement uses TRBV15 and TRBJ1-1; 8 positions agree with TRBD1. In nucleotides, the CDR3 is TGTGCCACCGAGGACCGGGACAGGTTTCGAAGTCACACTGAAGCTTTCTTT. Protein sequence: CATEDRDRFRSHTEAFF.